The sequence of this TCR beta chain was determined in a study of OX40 agonist ivuxolimab in advanced cancers. As for the study more broadly: Ivuxolimab was a fully human IgG2 agonistic monoclonal antibody targeting the costimulatory receptor OX40 (CD134). The dose-escalation cohort was 82.7% male with a mean age of about 60 years, ranging from roughly 23 to 80. Partial responses occurred in three dose-escalation patients: two with cutaneous melanoma and one with hepatocellular carcinoma. Patients were allowed to have had prior anti-PD-1, anti-PD-L1 or anti-CTLA-4 therapy, and approximately 39% of the dose-escalation patients had been treated with checkpoint inhibitors. The point of sequencing TCRbeta in the periphery was to test whether ivuxolimab changed TCR sequence diversity and drove clonal T-cell expansion. Of the roughly 51 dose-escalation patients, hepatocellular carcinoma was present in about 20, melanoma in around 15, renal cell carcinoma in 9 and head and neck cancer in 9. The paper describes the monotherapy dose-escalation part (N = 52 patients) of the phase I trial of ivuxolimab. Intravenous ivuxolimab was administered to patients every 2 weeks at six dose levels: 0.01, 0.1, 0.3, 1.5, 3 and 10 mg/kg. Points the paper makes about the study in general: Antigen specificity was not determined for the clonally expanded peripheral T cells. In the 0.1-3.0 mg/kg groups, partial responders were among the patients with the lowest normalized peripheral clonal expansion, particularly in CD8+ T cells. At doses of 0.1 to 3.0 mg/kg, clonal expansion of both CD4+ and CD8+ blood T cells was observed from baseline to week 6. After ivuxolimab, expanded clones were on average more numerous among CD8+ T cells than among CD4+ T cells. Low levels of normalized T-cell clonal expansion were also seen in some patients who did not respond.

Of note for this clone: What this receptor recognizes is not known. One base away there is no much larger clone; base qualities are not given.

Genomic DNA was isolated from the sorted cells so that the TCRbeta CDR3 region could be sequenced. The immunoSEQ Assay was used for sequencing of TCRbeta CDR3 regions. TCRdb provides this immuneACCESS table in a form limited to in-frame rearrangements. Some clones are lacking; in checked studies, under half of them reflect an unresolved V gene, and why the rest are absent is not known. The sample table lists 65,000 to 85,000 clones, about 86% of them with a count of one. In total, the top ten clones hold approximately 2.4% of the sample. Patients with autoimmune disease history or receiving systemic immunosuppression were excluded from the trial. In every dose cohort, peripheral blood was drawn for TCR sequencing at baseline, cycle 4 day 1, and cycle 7 day 1. The samples were taken from a phase I, first-in-human, multicenter, open-label dose-escalation trial of ivuxolimab. Adults with locally advanced or metastatic head and neck squamous cell, hepatocellular, melanoma or renal cell carcinoma were enrolled in the trial. Before TCR sequencing, CD4+ and CD8+ T cells were separately sorted from peripheral blood.

CDR1 and CDR2 (DFQATT, SNEGSKA) derive from the germline V gene (reference sequence). V drops 0 bases and J drops 2 bases, leaving 2 bases in between. There are 11 amino acids in the CDR3, from cysteine to phenylalanine inclusive. The read is trimmed to its CDR3 DNA, 33 bases read in frame from base 1. The sequence derives from an adult with an advanced solid tumor such as melanoma, head and neck, liver or kidney cancer. The chain is made from TRBV20-1 and TRBJ2-7; a confident D gene designation cannot be given. Here the sequenced sample was CD4+ or CD8+ T cells sorted from blood, taken in a trial of the OX40 agonist ivuxolimab. The sequenced DNA is TGCAGTGCTAGAGATACCTACGAGCAGTACTTC. It encodes CSARDTYEQYF.